One and the same sample provided the 32 T cell receptor beta chains below, sequenced in a study of shared clonotypes between healthy human individuals. The protocol was immunoSEQ multiplex PCR, while the TCRdb copy is restricted to in-frame clones and leaves out a portion. Among around 700,000 clones listed, 55% to 75% were seen once. The material sequenced was memory CD4+ T cells sorted from blood. Stated subset: CD45RA-negative fraction. The source is a woman under 40 in good health.

CDR3 region: CASSSFTGTGLGEQFF. The CDR3 DNA follows: TGTGCCAGCAGTTCTTTTACCGGGACAGGGTTGGGTGAGCAGTTCTTC. J is TRBJ2-1 and V is TRBV6-6, with 9 positions matching TRBD1. The length of the CDR3 is 16 residues. The V gene end was trimmed by 4 bases and the J gene end by 9 bases; junction bases not matched to a gene: 13. Germline V gene data show CDR1 as MNHNY and CDR2 as SVGAGI (reference sequence).

The J gene is TRBJ2-3, the V gene TRBV5-1; 8 nucleotides align to TRBD1. Germline lookup yields CDR1 SGHRS and CDR2 YFSETQ. The V segment lost 4 bases and the J segment 3 bases; nucleotides outside the gene matches: 4. The CDR3 runs 14 residues. CDR3 in DNA: TGCGCCAGCAGCCTGGACAGGGCAACAGATACGCAGTATTTT. This encodes CASSLDRATDTQYF.

This chain connects TRBV18 to TRBJ1-2, with D perhaps TRBD1 (6 bases). Trimming stripped 0 bases from V and 4 bases from J, with 12 bases between. Germline V gives CDR1 KGHSH, CDR2 LQKENI. The length of the CDR3 is 15 residues. The CDR3 nucleotides read TGTGCCAGCTCACCACCGGCAGGGACATCCTATGGCTACACCTTC. Its protein is CASSPPAGTSYGYTF.

The chain couples TRBV20-1 to TRBJ2-5; D remains unclear. The CDR3 is made up of 10 amino acids. Germline V gene sequence: CDR1 DFQATT, CDR2 SNEGSKA (reference sequence). V lost 6 bases to trimming and J lost 3 bases, with 5 bases between them. The CDR3 bases are TGCAGTGCCCAAAAAGAGACCCAGTACTTC. It specifies CSAQKETQYF.

This rearrangement joins TRBV7-8 to TRBJ2-5, with D possibly being TRBD2 (6 bases). Trimming pared 2 bases from V and 5 bases from J, leaving 12 bases between. In germline, CDR1 is SGHVS, CDR2 FQNEAQ. The CDR3 spans 14 residues. The CDR3 DNA reads as TGTGCCAGCAGCTTACTACCGGGAGAGGAGACCCAGTACTTC. This gives the protein CASSLLPGEETQYF.

The chain links TRBV27 to TRBJ2-2; no reliable D call. Germline loops: CDR1 MNHEY, CDR2 SMNVEV (reference sequence). The CDR3 loop spans 11 amino acids. Trimming took 6 bases from V and 5 from J, leaving 4 bases between them. CDR3 loop: CASRRTGELFF. The CDR3 coding sequence is TGTGCCAGCAGGCGTACCGGGGAGCTGTTTTTT.

V and J are TRBV25-1 and TRBJ2-7; maybe TRBD1 (5 bases). V was pared by 3 bases and J by 7 bases, with 7 bases between. Germline CDR1 and CDR2: MGHDK and SYGVNS. This CDR3 spans 11 amino acids. The CDR3 spells CASSDRDEQYF. CDR3 nucleotides: TGTGCCAGCAGTGACAGGGATGAGCAGTACTTC.

The gene calls are TRBV5-1 and TRBJ1-4; no firm D call. There are 16 residues in the CDR3. The germline gives CDR1 SGHRS, CDR2 YFSETQ. The ends were cut back, 3 bases at V and 4 bases at J, with 16 bases in the middle. The CDR3 spells CASSSTVGGNNEKLFF. DNA for the CDR3: TGCGCCAGCAGCTCCACGGTGGGCGGGAATAATGAAAAACTGTTTTTT.

The chain uses TRBV10-3 and TRBJ2-1; D call uncertain. The V end lost 0 bases, the J end lost 12 bases, and 15 bases lay between the germline ends. CDR1 is ENHRY and CDR2 is SYGVKD in the germline V gene. The CDR3 is 14 residues long. This chain's CDR3 is CAISESVVSQLQFF. CDR3 coding DNA: TGTGCCATCAGTGAGTCAGTGGTAAGCCAACTGCAGTTCTTC.

This chain connects TRBV5-1 to TRBJ2-1, with no clear D. Germline V gene lookup returns CDR1 SGHRS and CDR2 YFSETQ. The CDR3 totals 15 residues. V was pared by 1 base and J by 4 bases, with 12 bases between. The CDR3 nucleotides read TGCGCCAGCAGCTTGTCTGGGGATGCTTACAATGAGCAGTTCTTC. Translating gives CASSLSGDAYNEQFF.

The chain recombines TRBV5-8 with TRBJ2-7, with D uncertain. CDR3 length: 14 amino acids. Germline V gene sequence: CDR1 SGHTS, CDR2 YDEGEE. Trimming shortened V by 0 bases and J by 2 bases, and 9 bases separated the two germline ends. The CDR3 loop reads CASSLVVAPYEQYF. DNA of the CDR3: TGTGCCAGCAGCTTGGTTGTCGCGCCCTACGAGCAGTACTTC.

The chain carries TRBV2 and TRBJ2-2; D not resolved. The CDR3 extends over 11 amino acids. With 7 bases removed from V and 6 bases from J, the gap between germline ends came to 6 bases. Germline lookup yields CDR1 SNHLY and CDR2 FYNNEI. The CDR3 nucleotides are TGTGCCAGCAAAGAGCCCGGGGAGCTGTTTTTT. This translates into CASKEPGELFF.

In regard to this clone: The sample has other DNA sequences that encode this CDR3 too. V gene TRBV5-1 combines with J gene TRBJ2-3; 7 nucleotides match TRBD1. This CDR3 comprises 14 residues. J lost 0 bases, V lost 7 bases, and 5 bases had no gene match. CDR1 SGHRS and CDR2 YFSETQ come from the germline V gene. The DNA for the CDR3 is TGCGCCAGCCGGACGGGACAGAGCACAGATACGCAGTATTTT. Its protein product is CASRTGQSTDTQYF.

The rearrangement links TRBV27 to TRBJ2-1; 8 positions match TRBD2. In germline, CDR1 is MNHEY, CDR2 SMNVEV (reference sequence). Trimming cost V 6 bases and J 3 bases; bases outside gene matches: 7. The CDR3 is 15 residues long. In nucleotides, the CDR3 is TGTGCCAGCAGAAAGCCGGCGGGGGGCTACAATGAGCAGTTCTTC. Translated: CASRKPAGGYNEQFF.

The CDR3 here is CASNRRLTPLTFNEQFF. Written as DNA, the CDR3 is TGTGCCAGCAATAGGAGGCTCACCCCGTTAACGTTCAATGAGCAGTTCTTC. The chain links TRBV28 to TRBJ2-1; perhaps TRBD2 as D (5 bases). The CDR3 covers 17 residues. CDR1 and CDR2 from the germline V gene are MDHEN and SYDVKM. The ends were cut back, 7 bases at V and 6 bases at J, with 25 bases in the middle.

CDR3 sequence reads: CASSRGQGANQPQHF. The DNA for the CDR3 is TGTGCCAGCTCACGGGGACAGGGGGCCAATCAGCCCCAGCATTTT. V gene TRBV27 combines with J gene TRBJ1-5, with 12 nucleotides matching TRBD1. CDR3 length: 15 residues. Germline V gives CDR1 MNHEY, CDR2 SMNVEV (reference sequence). V lost 8 bases, J lost 3 bases, and 5 bases stayed unmatched.

The chain combines TRBV27 with TRBJ2-2; D unresolved. Trimming stripped 4 bases from V and 4 bases from J, with 13 bases between. The CDR3 spans 15 residues. Germline V gene data show CDR1 as MNHEY and CDR2 as SMNVEV (reference sequence). The CDR3 bases are TGTGCCAGCAGTTCTCTAGGTACGGGCACCGGGGAGCTGTTTTTT. Translating gives CASSSLGTGTGELFF.

This clone was counted between two and nine times. The genes are TRBV6-1 and TRBJ2-2; no definite D call. The CDR3 spans 17 residues. V was trimmed by 0 bases and J by 0 bases, leaving 11 bases between them. CDR1 and CDR2 (germline): MNHNS, SASEGT. The CDR3 nucleotides read TGTGCCAGCAGTGAAGCGCTGTCAGCTCCGAACACCGGGGAGCTGTTTTTT. It is translated as CASSEALSAPNTGELFF.

This clone appeared many times. The V and J genes are TRBV27 and TRBJ1-1; D possibly corresponds to TRBD1 (6 bases). The germline V and J ends were trimmed by 3 bases and 6 bases, with 20 bases remaining between them. Germline V CDR1 and CDR2: MNHEY, SMNVEV (reference sequence). This CDR3 region has 16 residues. CDR3 amino acids: CASSFRAGGGGAEAFF. The CDR3, as DNA: TGTGCCAGCAGTTTTAGGGCCGGCGGGGGCGGCGCTGAAGCTTTCTTT.

A few counts support this clone. This chain connects TRBV7-2 to TRBJ1-5; TRBD1 might be the D (6 bases). Germline values: CDR1 SGHTA, CDR2 FQGNSA. The CDR3 contains 15 residues. Trimming left V 4 bases short and J 2 bases short, with 12 bases between. The CDR3 DNA reads as TGTGCCAGCAGCTATAGAGGGGGTGGCAATCAGCCCCAGCATTTT. Residues: CASSYRGGGNQPQHF.

The chain employs TRBV18 and TRBJ2-2, with D unresolved. CDR1 and CDR2 (germline): KGHSH, LQKENI. This CDR3 comprises 16 residues. V dropped 3 bases and J dropped 7 bases, with 18 bases sitting between them. CDR3 residues: CASSPGPAWAVGELFF. The CDR3 nucleotides read TGTGCCAGCTCACCCGGCCCGGCGTGGGCTGTCGGGGAGCTGTTTTTT.

Comments on this clone: In the same sample, other DNA sequences code for this CDR3. The V call is TRBV7-6, the J call TRBJ2-1; 11 bases line up with TRBD1. J was trimmed by 4 bases and V by 5 bases; bases with no gene match: 4. The CDR3 covers 15 residues. Germline CDR1 SGHVS, CDR2 FNYEAQ. In DNA, the CDR3 is TGTGCCAGCAGCCTCGGACAGGGGGCTTACAATGAGCAGTTCTTC. Encoded protein: CASSLGQGAYNEQFF.

This clone was counted a few times. The V and J genes are TRBV5-1 and TRBJ2-5; no clear D gene. Trimming shortened V by 4 bases and J by 1 base, and 20 bases separated the two germline ends. The CDR3 contains 17 residues. Germline loops: CDR1 SGHRS, CDR2 YFSETQ. The CDR3 spells CASSRSGSLFAQETQYF. As DNA, the CDR3 is TGCGCCAGCAGCAGGTCCGGGTCCCTATTCGCCCAAGAGACCCAGTACTTC.

This rearrangement joins TRBV28 to TRBJ1-1; a possible D gene is TRBD1 (5 bases). The CDR3 loop spans 14 amino acids. V was shortened by 9 bases and J by 2 bases, with 16 bases between the two germline ends. Per germline, CDR1 MDHEN and CDR2 SYDVKM. The CDR3 here is CASKRQMINTEAFF. As DNA, the CDR3 is TGTGCCAGTAAAAGACAGATGATAAACACTGAAGCTTTCTTT. Filled out from reference TRBV28 and TRBJ1-1, the complete variable domain reads DVKVTQSSRYLVKRTGEKVFLECVQDMDHENMFWYRQDPGLGLRLIYFSYDVKMKEKGDIPEGYSVSREKKERFSLILESASTNQTSMYLCASKRQMINTEAFFGQGTRLTVV.

Note on this clone: A junction end diverges from the germline sequence, so it may reflect a read error. J is TRBJ2-7 and V is TRBV19; perhaps D is TRBD1 or TRBD2 (5 bases each). This CDR3 is built from 13 residues. Germline V gene lookup returns CDR1 LNHDA and CDR2 SQIVND (reference sequence). CDR3 DNA sequence: TGTGCAGTAGTATATTTGCCGGGACGGACCCCTCGCTTC. Protein product: CAVVYLPGRTPRF.

To note about this clone: The sample contains more than one DNA sequence encoding this CDR3. The V and J genes are TRBV18 and TRBJ2-7; 11 bases are shared with TRBD2. The junction had 5 bases not matched to a gene; V was cut back by 3 bases and J by 4 bases. The germline CDR1 and CDR2 sequences are KGHSH and LQKENI. CDR3 length: 15 residues. CDR3 nucleotide sequence: TGTGCCAGCTCACCCGGGACTAGCGGAGCATACGAGCAGTACTTC. Its protein product is CASSPGTSGAYEQYF.

The chain is built from TRBV19 and TRBJ1-1; a weak D match, TRBD1 (6 bases). V lost 5 bases and J lost 0, with 25 bases in between. Germline CDR1 and CDR2: LNHDA and SQIVND (reference sequence). There are 19 residues in the CDR3. This chain's CDR3 is CASSVPRMGGSRLNTEAFF. The CDR3 nucleotides are TGTGCCAGTAGTGTCCCCAGGATGGGGGGCTCACGTTTGAACACTGAAGCTTTCTTT.

The CDR3 here is CASSQNSNSNYGYTF. DNA for the CDR3: TGCGCCAGCAGCCAAAACTCAAACTCTAACTATGGCTACACCTTC. The gene calls are TRBV4-1 and TRBJ1-2; D is unresolved. The CDR3 has 15 residues. Trimming cost V 2 bases and J 0 bases, with 10 bases left between them. CDR1 and CDR2 from the germline V gene are MGHRA and YSYEKL.

The CDR3 sequence is CATSRDTSGPDTQYF. Written as DNA, the CDR3 is TGTGCCACCAGCAGAGATACCAGTGGCCCAGATACGCAGTATTTT. The chain employs TRBV15 and TRBJ2-3; D is unclear. Trimming took off 0 bases at V and 4 bases at J, with 11 bases between the two ends. Germline V gene sequence: CDR1 LNHNV, CDR2 YYDKDF (reference sequence). The CDR3 extends over 15 amino acids.

This clone was picked up a small number of times. The chain uses TRBV28 and TRBJ1-5; D remains unclear. The CDR3 is 11 residues long. Trimming removed 5 bases at V and 5 bases at J, with 4 bases between. The V gene's germline CDR1 is MDHEN and CDR2 SYDVKM. The CDR3 DNA follows: TGTGCCAGCAGTGTGGATCAGCCCCAGCATTTT. Translating it yields CASSVDQPQHF.

The chain uses TRBV9 and TRBJ2-7, with 14 bases lining up with TRBD2. V was pared by 5 bases and J by 7 bases, with 5 bases of the junction left unmatched. CDR1 SGDLS and CDR2 YYNGEE come from the germline V gene. The CDR3 loop spans 14 amino acids. As DNA, the CDR3 is TGTGCCAGCAGTCAGGGACTAGCGGGAGCAGAGCAGTACTTC. Translated, it gives CASSQGLAGAEQYF.

The chain uses TRBV14 and TRBJ2-4; no firm D call. This CDR3 spans 14 amino acids. V lost 0 bases and J lost 3, with 6 bases in between. Germline V gene data show CDR1 as SGHDN and CDR2 as FVKESK. The CDR3 here is CASSQEEVKNIQYF. In DNA form, the CDR3 reads TGTGCCAGCAGCCAAGAAGAAGTCAAAAACATTCAGTACTTC.